The rows below give T cell receptor beta chains drawn from one sample of a study of technical replicates of blood from several donors. Clones were read by immunoSEQ multiplex PCR, and TCRdb kept only the in-frame ones, dropping some. The sample includes approximately 17,000 clones, roughly 86% seen only once; the top ten take approximately 10%. Material: PBMCs. These receptors all come from a human donor in good health. CDR3s include the opening cysteine and the closing phenylalanine or tryptophan. The D gene is left open where the match is weak. The listing skips clone size in some rows; elsewhere it reads once, few, many or a size class.

V gene	clone size	J gene	D gene	CDR3 protein	CDR3 DNA
TRBV5-1	NA	TRBJ1-2	NA	CASSLTGFGYTF	TGCGCCAGCAGCTTGACAGGATTCGGCTACACCTTC
TRBV2	few	TRBJ2-7	NA	CASSEVGEQYF	TGTGCCAGCAGTGAGGTCGGCGAGCAGTACTTC
TRBV5-8	NA	TRBJ2-1	TRBD2	CASSNPPGLADNEQFF	TGTGCCAGCAGTAACCCCCCGGGACTAGCGGACAATGAGCAGTTCTTC
TRBV5-8	NA	TRBJ1-5	NA	CASSLARDTSSNQPQHF	TGTGCCAGCAGCTTGGCCCGGGACACTTCCAGCAATCAGCCCCAGCATTTT
TRBV6-4	NA	TRBJ2-7	TRBD2	CASSESSGSHEQYF	TGTGCCAGCAGTGAGAGTAGCGGGAGCCACGAGCAGTACTTC
TRBV5-4	NA	TRBJ2-1	NA	CASSLANTRGTEQFF	TGTGCCAGCAGCTTGGCGAACACCCGGGGGACTGAGCAGTTCTTC
TRBV6-6	NA	TRBJ1-1	TRBD1	CASSYSGQGAGAFF	TGTGCCAGCAGTTACTCTGGACAGGGGGCTGGGGCTTTCTTT
TRBV7-3	few	TRBJ2-1	TRBD1	CASSLTGTGGDEQFF	TGTGCCAGCAGCTTAACAGGGACAGGGGGGGATGAGCAGTTCTTC
TRBV9	NA	TRBJ2-1	NA	CASSVTTGEYEQFF	TGTGCCAGCAGCGTTACGACAGGCGAATATGAGCAGTTCTTC
TRBV18	NA	TRBJ1-1	NA	CASSPGQNTEAFF	TGTGCCAGCTCACCAGGACAGAACACTGAAGCTTTCTTT
TRBV6-1	NA	TRBJ2-7	NA	CASSEADSFSYEQYF	TGTGCCAGCAGTGAAGCGGACAGTTTCTCCTACGAGCAGTACTTC
TRBV7-6	once	TRBJ2-7	NA	CASSPGYASQREQYF	TGTGCCAGCAGTCCCGGGTATGCGTCTCAACGCGAGCAGTACTTC
TRBV5-6	NA	TRBJ1-3	TRBD1	CASSALRDRQRDTIYF	TGTGCCAGCAGCGCCCTTAGGGACAGACAGAGGGACACCATATATTTT
TRBV5-6	large	TRBJ2-1	TRBD1	CASSLGDRGYNEQFF	TGTGCCAGCAGCTTGGGGGACAGGGGATACAATGAGCAGTTCTTC
TRBV6-1	NA	TRBJ1-5	NA	CASSGQGFSNQPQHF	TGTGCCAGCAGTGGGCAGGGGTTTAGCAATCAGCCCCAGCATTTT
TRBV9	NA	TRBJ2-3	NA	CASSVGRWNRLTDTQYF	TGTGCCAGCAGCGTAGGAAGGTGGAACAGGCTGACAGATACGCAGTATTTT
TRBV9	NA	TRBJ2-1	NA	CASTRSYNEQFF	TGTGCCAGCACTCGGTCCTACAATGAGCAGTTCTTC
TRBV5-6	NA	TRBJ2-2	NA	CASSLGGGIGELFF	TGTGCCAGCAGCTTGGGAGGGGGAATCGGGGAGCTGTTTTTT
TRBV5-3	NA	TRBJ2-7	TRBD1	CARSSDRDEQYF	TGTGCCAGAAGTTCCGACAGGGACGAGCAGTACTTC
TRBV6-1	NA	TRBJ1-1	TRBD1	CASRLGQGDTEAFF	TGTGCCAGCAGGTTAGGGCAGGGGGACACTGAAGCTTTCTTT
TRBV28	NA	TRBJ2-7	TRBD2	CASSLGTRAPNEQYF	TGTGCCAGCAGTTTAGGGACTAGGGCCCCGAACGAGCAGTACTTC
TRBV5-6	NA	TRBJ2-7	TRBD1	CASTITGDPSYEQYF	TGTGCCAGCACAATCACAGGGGACCCATCCTACGAGCAGTACTTC
TRBV19	NA	TRBJ2-7	NA	CASSVKTGSYEQYF	TGTGCCAGTAGTGTCAAGACAGGTTCCTACGAGCAGTACTTC
TRBV5-1	NA	TRBJ1-5	NA	CASSLRPGSNQPQHF	TGCGCCAGCAGCTTGAGGCCAGGGAGCAATCAGCCCCAGCATTTT
TRBV19	few	TRBJ1-1	TRBD1	CASATGQIRGAFF	TGTGCCAGTGCGACAGGGCAAATCCGTGGGGCTTTCTTT
TRBV19	NA	TRBJ1-4	NA	CASRGGGEKLFF	TGTGCCAGTAGGGGAGGGGGTGAAAAACTGTTTTTT
TRBV18	NA	TRBJ1-1	TRBD1	CASSPTGARDTEAFF	TGTGCCAGCTCACCAACAGGGGCGCGGGACACTGAAGCTTTCTTT